This T cell receptor beta chain was sequenced during a study of PD-1 blockade in classical Hodgkin lymphoma. Time point given: cycle 4 day 1 (C4D1), after about 6 weeks of nivolumab. Every patient relapsed after autologous stem cell transplantation, and brentuximab vedotin exposure varied. Remarks on this clone: What it binds is unknown.

Method: immunoSEQ multiplex PCR; TCRdb's copy keeps in-frame clones and lacks some. The sample lists fewer than 45,000 clones; just over 65% were seen once. The CDR3 runs to 15 residues. Trimming stripped 4 bases from V and 3 bases from J, with 15 bases between. The germline V gene encodes CDR1 MDHEN and CDR2 SYDVKM. General study results and limits: Possible causes of repertoire differences, disease activity or prior therapy, remain undefined. CD8+ TCR diversity did not rise significantly by C4D1, unlike CD4+. The study found complete responders had baseline diversity similar to newly diagnosed patients. Reported baseline diversity: healthy donors highest, relapsed/refractory patients lowest.

The source of this sequence is a human donor with classical Hodgkin lymphoma. This specimen consisted of peripheral blood mononuclear cells (PBMCs), obtained before the fourth cycle of nivolumab. The chain couples TRBV28 to TRBJ2-5; a weak D match, TRBD2 (6 bases). The CDR3 loop reads CASSYRGMVEETQYF. Here the CDR3 DNA reads TGTGCCAGCAGTTACCGGGGGATGGTGGAAGAGACCCAGTACTTC.